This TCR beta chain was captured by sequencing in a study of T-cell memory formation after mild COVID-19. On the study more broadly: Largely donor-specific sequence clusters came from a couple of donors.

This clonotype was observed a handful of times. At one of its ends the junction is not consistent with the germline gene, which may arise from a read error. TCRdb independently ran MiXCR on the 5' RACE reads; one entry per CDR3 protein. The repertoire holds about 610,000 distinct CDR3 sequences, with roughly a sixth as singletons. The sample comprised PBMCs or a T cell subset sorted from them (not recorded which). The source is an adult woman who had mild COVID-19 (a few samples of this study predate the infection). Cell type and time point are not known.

CDR3: CASTLGPGYYEQYF. The CDR3 DNA sequence: TGTGCCAGCACTTTAGGGCCAGGATACTACGAGCAGTACTTC. The V and J genes are TRBV27 and TRBJ2-7, with D unresolved. The CDR3 covers 14 residues. Germline lookup yields CDR1 MNHEY and CDR2 SMNVEV (reference sequence).